This TCR beta chain came from a study of shared clonotypes between healthy human individuals. This clone appeared a single time. This specimen includes other DNA sequences encoding the same CDR3. Germline loops: CDR1 SGDLS, CDR2 YYNGEE. The CDR3 runs 15 residues. The V segment lost 3 bases and the J segment 4 bases; nucleotides outside the gene matches: 2. Method: immunoSEQ multiplex PCR; TCRdb's copy keeps in-frame clones and lacks some. The sample lists roughly 1.4 million clones, approximately 98.5% seen once, with about 0.34% in the top ten. Material for sequencing was naive CD4+ T cells sorted from blood. The subset was: CD45RA+ positively selected. The TCR sequence derives from a man under 40 in good health. The rearrangement uses TRBV9 and TRBJ2-1; 12 nucleotides match TRBD2. The CDR3 DNA reads as TGTGCCAGCAGCGCGACTAGCGGGAGTTACAATGAGCAGTTCTTC. This translates into CASSATSGSYNEQFF.